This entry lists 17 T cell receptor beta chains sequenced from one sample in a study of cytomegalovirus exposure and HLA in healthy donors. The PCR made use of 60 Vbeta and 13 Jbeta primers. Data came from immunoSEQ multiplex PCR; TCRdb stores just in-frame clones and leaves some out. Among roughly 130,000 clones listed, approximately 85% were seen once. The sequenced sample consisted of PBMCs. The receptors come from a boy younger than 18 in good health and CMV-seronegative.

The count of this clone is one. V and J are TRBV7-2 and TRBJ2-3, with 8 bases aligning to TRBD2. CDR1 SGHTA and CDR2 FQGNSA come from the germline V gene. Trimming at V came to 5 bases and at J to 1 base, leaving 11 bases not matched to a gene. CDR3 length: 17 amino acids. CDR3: CASSPNVAGPGTDTQYF. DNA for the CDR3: TGTGCCAGCAGCCCAAACGTAGCGGGGCCCGGCACAGATACGCAGTATTTT.

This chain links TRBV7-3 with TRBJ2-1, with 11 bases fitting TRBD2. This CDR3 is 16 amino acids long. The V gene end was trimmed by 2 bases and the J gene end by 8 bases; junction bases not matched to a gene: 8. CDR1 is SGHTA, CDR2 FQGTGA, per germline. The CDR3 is CASSLALAGGHDEQFF. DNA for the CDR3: TGTGCCAGCAGCTTAGCTCTAGCGGGAGGACACGATGAGCAGTTCTTC.

The CDR3 region is CATTTWTSGMNEQYF. The CDR3 DNA follows: TGTGCCACCACGACTTGGACTAGCGGAATGAACGAGCAGTACTTC. The chain couples TRBV6-5 to TRBJ2-7; 10 bases are shared with TRBD2. The CDR3 is made up of 15 amino acids. The V gene's germline CDR1 is MNHEY and CDR2 SVGAGI. J was trimmed by 5 bases and V by 10 bases; bases with no gene match: 14.

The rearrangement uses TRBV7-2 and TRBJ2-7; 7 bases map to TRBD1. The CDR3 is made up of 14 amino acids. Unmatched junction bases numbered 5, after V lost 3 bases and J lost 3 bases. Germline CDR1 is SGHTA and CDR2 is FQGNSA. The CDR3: CASSFTTGDYEQYF. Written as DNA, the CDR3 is TGTGCCAGCAGCTTTACCACAGGGGACTACGAGCAGTACTTC.

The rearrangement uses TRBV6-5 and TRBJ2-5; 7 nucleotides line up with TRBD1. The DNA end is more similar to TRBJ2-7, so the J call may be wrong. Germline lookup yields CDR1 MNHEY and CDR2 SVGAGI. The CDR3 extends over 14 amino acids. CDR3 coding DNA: TGTGCCAGCAGTCGGGACAGCCCCTCCTACGAGCAGTACTTC. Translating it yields CASSRDSPSYEQYF.

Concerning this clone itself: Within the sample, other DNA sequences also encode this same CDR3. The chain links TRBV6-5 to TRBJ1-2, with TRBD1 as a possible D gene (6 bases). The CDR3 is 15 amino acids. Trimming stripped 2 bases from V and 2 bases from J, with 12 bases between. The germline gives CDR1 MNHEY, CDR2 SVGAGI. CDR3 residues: CASSYGGSQNYGYTF. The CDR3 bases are TGTGCCAGCAGTTACGGGGGCAGTCAGAACTATGGCTACACCTTC.

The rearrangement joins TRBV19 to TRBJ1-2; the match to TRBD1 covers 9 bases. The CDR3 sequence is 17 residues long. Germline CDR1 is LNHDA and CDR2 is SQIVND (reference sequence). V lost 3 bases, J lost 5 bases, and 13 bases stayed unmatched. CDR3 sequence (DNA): TGTGCCAGTAGTATGGTCGGTGCGGGACAGGGAATTTATGGCTACACCTTC. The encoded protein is CASSMVGAGQGIYGYTF. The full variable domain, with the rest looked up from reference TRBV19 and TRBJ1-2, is DGGITQSPKYLFRKEGQNVTLSCEQNLNHDAMYWYRQDPGQGLRLIYYSQIVNDFQKGDIAEGYSVSREKKESFPLTVTSAQKNPTAFYLCASSMVGAGQGIYGYTFGSGTRLTVV.

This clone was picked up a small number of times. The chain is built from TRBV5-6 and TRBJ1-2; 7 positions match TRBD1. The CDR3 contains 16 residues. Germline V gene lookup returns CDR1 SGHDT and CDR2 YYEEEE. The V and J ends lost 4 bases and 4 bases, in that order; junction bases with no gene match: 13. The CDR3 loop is CASSPGTVPPLYGYTF. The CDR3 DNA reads TGTGCCAGCAGCCCTGGGACAGTGCCCCCACTCTATGGCTACACCTTC.

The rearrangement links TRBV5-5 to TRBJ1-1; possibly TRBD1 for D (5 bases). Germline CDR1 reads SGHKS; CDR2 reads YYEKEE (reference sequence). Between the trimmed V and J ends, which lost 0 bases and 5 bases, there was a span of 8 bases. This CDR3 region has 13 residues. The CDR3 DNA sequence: TGTGCCAGCAGCTTGGGGGGCCGTACTGAAGCTTTCTTT. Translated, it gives CASSLGGRTEAFF.

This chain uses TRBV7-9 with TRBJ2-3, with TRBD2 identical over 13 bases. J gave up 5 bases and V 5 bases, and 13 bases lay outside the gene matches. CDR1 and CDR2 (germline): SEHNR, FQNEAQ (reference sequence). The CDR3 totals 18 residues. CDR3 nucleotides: TGTGCCAGCAGCCCCGCCGGGACTAGCGGGGTTCGTGGAGATACGCAGTATTTT. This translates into CASSPAGTSGVRGDTQYF.

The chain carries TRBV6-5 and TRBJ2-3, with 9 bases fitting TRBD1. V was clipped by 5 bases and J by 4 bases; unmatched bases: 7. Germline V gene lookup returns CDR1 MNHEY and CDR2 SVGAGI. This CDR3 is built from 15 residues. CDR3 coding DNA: TGTGCCAGCAGTGCCCTTGGACAGGGGCCAGATACGCAGTATTTT. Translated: CASSALGQGPDTQYF.

The CDR3 region is CAWSTPHDRVEDTQYF. In nucleotides, the CDR3 is TGTGCCTGGAGTACCCCCCACGACAGGGTTGAAGATACGCAGTATTTT. V gene TRBV30 combines with J gene TRBJ2-3; 7 nucleotides match TRBD1. The trim removed 2 bases at V and 5 bases at J, leaving 13 bases unmatched. The CDR3 runs 16 residues. Germline loops: CDR1 GTSNPN, CDR2 SVGIG (reference sequence). The full variable domain, rest sourced from reference TRBV30 and TRBJ2-3, is SQTIHQWPATLVQPVGSPLSLECTVEGTSNPNLYWYRQAAGRGLQLLFYSVGIGQISSEVPQNLSASRPQDRQFILSSKKLLLSDSGFYLCAWSTPHDRVEDTQYFGPGTRLTVL.

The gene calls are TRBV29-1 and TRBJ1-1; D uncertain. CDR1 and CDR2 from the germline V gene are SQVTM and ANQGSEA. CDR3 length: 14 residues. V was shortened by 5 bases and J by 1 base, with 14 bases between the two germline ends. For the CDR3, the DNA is TGCAGCGTTCATAATCCGACTAGGAACACTGAAGCTTTCTTT. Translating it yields CSVHNPTRNTEAFF.

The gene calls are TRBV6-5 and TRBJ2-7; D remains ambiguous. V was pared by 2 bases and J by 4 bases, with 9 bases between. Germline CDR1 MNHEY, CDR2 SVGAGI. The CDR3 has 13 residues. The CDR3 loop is CASSYHLSYEQYF. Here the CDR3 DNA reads TGTGCCAGCAGTTACCACTTATCTTACGAGCAGTACTTC.

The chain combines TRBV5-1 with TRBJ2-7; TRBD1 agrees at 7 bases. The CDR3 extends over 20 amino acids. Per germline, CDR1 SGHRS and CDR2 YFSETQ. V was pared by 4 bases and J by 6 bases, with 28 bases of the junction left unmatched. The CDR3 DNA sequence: TGCGCCAGCAGCCCGCCCCTGGTCGTACAGGGGCTAGTGCAAGGGGCCGAGCAGTACTTC. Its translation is CASSPPLVVQGLVQGAEQYF.

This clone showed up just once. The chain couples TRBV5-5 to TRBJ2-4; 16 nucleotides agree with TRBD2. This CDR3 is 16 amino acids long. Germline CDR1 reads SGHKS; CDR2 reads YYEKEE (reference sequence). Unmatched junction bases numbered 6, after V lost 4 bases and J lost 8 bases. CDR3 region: CASSGGLAGGADIQYF. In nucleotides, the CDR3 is TGTGCCAGCAGCGGGGGACTAGCGGGAGGGGCGGACATTCAGTACTTC.

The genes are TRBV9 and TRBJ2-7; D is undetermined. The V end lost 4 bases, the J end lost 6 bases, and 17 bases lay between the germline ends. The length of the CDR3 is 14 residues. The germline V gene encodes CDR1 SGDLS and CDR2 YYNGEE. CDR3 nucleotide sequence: TGTGCCAGCAGCCCCCTTGCCGCGGATGGCGAGCAGTACTTC. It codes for CASSPLAADGEQYF.